Shown below are 28 T cell receptor beta chains from a single sample sequenced in a study of CDR3 diversity in severe acne. TCRdb reprocessed the PCR reads with MiXCR, giving one entry per CDR3 protein. This table has tens of thousands of distinct CDR3 sequences, 45% to 60% appearing once. Sequenced: blood. The receptors were gathered from a male donor in good health, without acne.

This clonotype was seen ten or more times. The chain recombines TRBV4-1 with TRBJ2-7; D possibly matches TRBD1 or TRBD2 (5 bases each). Germline CDR1 MGHRA, CDR2 YSYEKL. The CDR3 has 14 amino acids. Trimming cost V 3 bases and J 2 bases, with 11 bases left between them. This CDR3 reads CASSHPGRTYEQYF. DNA for the CDR3: TGCGCCAGCAGCCATCCGGGACGAACCTACGAGCAGTACTTC.

This clonotype appeared many times. V is TRBV9 and J is TRBJ1-3, with D possibly being TRBD1 (5 bases). Trimming pared 0 bases from V and 4 bases from J, leaving 20 bases between. Germline CDR1 is SGDLS and CDR2 is YYNGEE. This CDR3 has 18 amino acids. CDR3 sequence: CASSVASDRWGSGNTIYF. The CDR3 DNA reads as TGTGCCAGCAGCGTAGCTTCGGATAGATGGGGGAGCGGAAACACCATATATTTT.

The chain uses TRBV9 and TRBJ2-5, with a weak D call TRBD1 (6 bases). Germline V gene data show CDR1 as SGDLS and CDR2 as YYNGEE. V lost 0 bases to trimming and J lost 13 bases, with 16 bases between them. CDR3 length: 13 amino acids. The CDR3 DNA reads TGTGCCAGCAGCGTAGGGACAGAGGGCACCATGTACTTC. Amino acid sequence: CASSVGTEGTMYF.

In its sample, this clonotype was seen a few times. The chain recombines TRBV20-1 with TRBJ2-5; D not resolved. Trimming removed 0 bases at V and 5 bases at J, with 13 bases between. The CDR3 sequence is 14 residues long. The V gene's germline CDR1 is DFQATT and CDR2 SNEGSKA (reference sequence). The CDR3 region has the DNA TGCAGTGCTAGAGATCTACAGCCCTACGAGACCCAGTACTTC. Its translation is CSARDLQPYETQYF.

Ten or more counts support this clonotype. The chain combines TRBV7-8 with TRBJ2-5, with a tentative D call TRBD2 (7 bases). Germline CDR1 reads SGHVS; CDR2 reads FQNEAQ. V gave up 5 bases and J gave up 2 bases, with 12 bases separating them. This CDR3 contains 14 residues. CDR3: CASSVGGAQETQYF. For the CDR3, the DNA is TGTGCCAGCAGCGTTGGGGGGGCGCAAGAGACCCAGTACTTC.

This clonotype was detected many times. The chain links TRBV6-1 to TRBJ2-3; D is unresolved. This CDR3 is built from 14 residues. CDR1 is MNHNS, CDR2 SASEGT, per germline. With 2 bases removed from V and 2 bases from J, the gap between germline ends came to 8 bases. The CDR3 DNA reads as TGTGCCAGCAGTGAAATCGGTTCCACAGATACGCAGTATTTT. Residues: CASSEIGSTDTQYF.

The chain couples TRBV7-9 to TRBJ2-7, with D tentatively TRBD1 (6 bases). V was cut by 1 base and J by 8 bases, with 21 bases left in between. CDR1 and CDR2 (germline): SEHNR, FQNEAQ (reference sequence). The CDR3 contains 16 residues. CDR3 in amino acids: CASSLGARDTNTKQYF. DNA for the CDR3: TGTGCCAGCAGCTTAGGGGCCCGGGACACAAATACGAAGCAGTACTTC. Supplemented by reference TRBV7-9 and TRBJ2-7, the full variable domain reads DTGVSQNPRHKITKRGQNVTFRCDPISEHNRLYWYRQTLGQGPEFLTYFQNEAQLEKSRLLSDRFSAERPKGSFSTLEIQRTEQGDSAMYLCASSLGARDTNTKQYFGPGTRLTVT.

In its sample, this clonotype was seen many times. The CDR3 DNA reads TGCGCCAGCAGCCAAGATACCGGGGACAGGCGTTACAATGAGCAGTTCTTC. Its translation: CASSQDTGDRRYNEQFF. This chain joins TRBV4-1 and TRBJ2-1; 8 nucleotides align to TRBD1. The CDR3 spans 17 residues. The V gene's germline CDR1 is MGHRA and CDR2 YSYEKL. The J segment lost 4 bases and the V segment lost 0 bases, leaving 8 bases of the junction unmatched.

On this clonotype: A junction boundary mismatches the germline segment, possibly from a read error. V usage is TRBV24-1 and J usage is TRBJ2-7, with D tentatively TRBD2 (6 bases). This CDR3 contains 13 residues. Germline V gene sequence: CDR1 KGHDR, CDR2 SFDVKD. The CDR3 spells CATGEGTSYEQYF. In DNA form, the CDR3 reads TGTGCCACCGGTGAAGGGACTTCCTACGAGCAGTACTTC.

This clonotype was observed a few times. CDR3 amino acids: CASSSGKGDEQYF. CDR3 in DNA: TGTGCCAGCAGCTCCGGAAAGGGGGACGAGCAGTACTTC. The chain carries TRBV7-9 and TRBJ2-7; weak D call: TRBD1 (6 bases). Germline CDR1 and CDR2: SEHNR and FQNEAQ (reference sequence). CDR3 length: 13 residues. Trimming removed 4 bases at V and 5 bases at J, with 12 bases between.

The sample holds a few counts of this clonotype. V gene TRBV2 combines with J gene TRBJ1-1; no clear D gene. Trimming cost V 3 bases and J 1 base, with 12 bases left between them. The germline CDR1 and CDR2 sequences are SNHLY and FYNNEI. This CDR3 has 15 amino acids. CDR3 nucleotide sequence: TGTGCCAGCAGTGATAAGCTTCTGGGGAACACTGAAGCTTTCTTT. It yields the protein CASSDKLLGNTEAFF.

The CDR3 sequence is CASSEPGTLNNQPQHF. The CDR3 coding sequence is TGTGCCAGCAGTGAACCAGGGACTTTAAACAATCAGCCCCAGCATTTT. The chain carries TRBV25-1 and TRBJ1-5, with D tentatively TRBD1 (5 bases). CDR3 length: 16 amino acids. V was trimmed by 2 bases and J by 3 bases, leaving 14 bases between them. CDR1 and CDR2 (germline): MGHDK, SYGVNS.

This rearrangement joins TRBV28 to TRBJ2-1; 7 bases are a match to TRBD2. The V gene's germline CDR1 is MDHEN and CDR2 SYDVKM. With 2 bases clipped from V and 3 bases from J, the junction kept 4 bases outside the gene matches. The CDR3 extends over 15 amino acids. The CDR3 DNA sequence: TGTGCCAGCAGTTTAACGCGGGGGTACTACAATGAGCAGTTCTTC. Translated: CASSLTRGYYNEQFF.

The V call is TRBV9, the J call TRBJ2-6; no clear D. The CDR3 runs to 14 residues. Trimming pared 4 bases from V and 8 bases from J, leaving 13 bases between. In germline, CDR1 is SGDLS, CDR2 YYNGEE. For the CDR3, the DNA is TGTGCCAGCAGCAAGCAGCCTGCCCCCAACGTCCTGACTTTC. This sequence encodes CASSKQPAPNVLTF. The variable domain in full, with the rest retrieved from reference TRBV9 and TRBJ2-6, is DSGVTQTPKHLITATGQRVTLRCSPRSGDLSVYWYQQSLDQGLQFLIQYYNGEERAKGNILERFSAQQFPDLHSELNLSSLELGDSALYFCASSKQPAPNVLTFGAGSRLTVL.

The chain uses TRBV11-3 and TRBJ2-3; 7 bases are a match to TRBD2. Germline V lookup: CDR1 SGHNT, CDR2 YENEEA. This CDR3 contains 13 residues. Germline trimming cut 5 bases from V and 3 bases from J; bases unmatched to any gene: 2. CDR3: CASSPGGTDTQYF. The DNA for the CDR3 is TGTGCCAGCAGCCCCGGGGGGACAGATACGCAGTATTTT.

Here the CDR3 reads CASSPNSGSRNTIYF. The CDR3 region has the DNA TGTGCCAGCAGCCCGAATTCCGGAAGCCGAAACACCATATATTTT. The chain joins TRBV7-9 to TRBJ1-3; D gene uncertain. Germline V lookup: CDR1 SEHNR, CDR2 FQNEAQ (reference sequence). The germline V and J ends were trimmed by 5 bases and 5 bases, with 16 bases remaining between them. The CDR3 totals 15 residues. The full variable domain, in which reference TRBV7-9 and TRBJ1-3 provide the parts outside the CDR3, is DTGVSQNPRHKITKRGQNVTFRCDPISEHNRLYWYRQTLGQGPEFLTYFQNEAQLEKSRLLSDRFSAERPKGSFSTLEIQRTEQGDSAMYLCASSPNSGSRNTIYFGEGSWLTVV.

There are a few counts of this clonotype. This chain uses TRBV24-1 with TRBJ2-7; TRBD2 agrees at 11 bases. CDR1 is KGHDR and CDR2 is SFDVKD in the germline V gene. This CDR3 is 12 amino acids long. With V trimmed by 10 bases and J by 5 bases, 3 bases remained unmatched. The CDR3 reads CATSLAGDEQYF. The CDR3 nucleotides read TGTGCCACTTCACTAGCGGGAGACGAGCAGTACTTC.

The chain joins TRBV20-1 to TRBJ2-1, with 14 bases lining up with TRBD2. Germline CDR1 and CDR2: DFQATT and SNEGSKA (reference sequence). The CDR3 sequence is 15 residues long. V dropped 3 bases and J dropped 9; count of bases not matched to a gene: 7. The CDR3 bases are TGCAGTGCTAGCGCCCCGGGACTAGCGGGAGCTGAGCAGTTCTTC. This encodes CSASAPGLAGAEQFF.

V gene TRBV10-3 combines with J gene TRBJ1-1; perhaps TRBD1 as D (5 bases). Germline assignment: CDR1 ENHRY and CDR2 SYGVKD. V lost 4 bases to trimming and J lost 2 bases, with 11 bases between them. This CDR3 has 14 amino acids. CDR3: CAISGGDQNTEAFF. Here the CDR3 DNA reads TGTGCCATCAGTGGAGGGGATCAAAACACTGAAGCTTTCTTT.

As regards this clonotype: No DNA is shown, since the ends of the CDR3 on it are uncertain; the CDR3 is the one TCRdb lists. The chain couples TRBV2 to TRBJ2-5; the D call in the table, TRBD2, was not verified against the DNA. Germline V gene sequence: CDR1 SNHLY, CDR2 FYNNEI. The CDR3 comprises 22 residues, both ends counted. CDR3 amino acids: CASSPQQEPNSPLHFGNGTQYF.

This chain links TRBV29-1 with TRBJ2-5, with 10 bases aligning to TRBD2. CDR3 length equals 14 residues. Germline CDR1 and CDR2: SQVTM and ANQGSEA. V dropped 4 bases and J dropped 2; count of bases not matched to a gene: 4. The chain's CDR3 is CSVGASGRQETQYF. For the CDR3, the DNA is TGCAGCGTTGGGGCTAGCGGGAGACAAGAGACCCAGTACTTC.

Concerning this clonotype: Given a much more abundant clone one base away, this may be a read error. The chain combines TRBV6-6 with TRBJ1-1; D is perhaps TRBD1 (5 bases). The CDR3 spans 14 residues. The V end was cut by 11 bases, the J end by 1 base, with 17 bases between. Germline lookup yields CDR1 MNHNY and CDR2 SVGAGI (reference sequence). The CDR3 sequence: CARSRGEKNTEAFF. DNA for the CDR3: TGTGCCCGCTCGCGGGGGGAGAAGAACACTGAAGCTTTCTTT.

In regard to this clonotype: An end of the junction differs from the germline gene, which may be a read error. The V call is TRBV4-1, the J call TRBJ2-1; 7 bases map to TRBD1. The V gene's germline CDR1 is MGHRA and CDR2 YSYEKL. The CDR3 loop spans 9 amino acids. The DNA of the CDR3 is TGCGCCAGCAGCCCGACACAGGGGTTC. This codes for CASSPTQGF.

A note on this clonotype: One end of the junction varies from germline; a read error may be responsible. The chain uses TRBV7-6 and TRBJ2-7; the match to TRBD2 covers 9 bases. CDR3 length: 15 amino acids. CDR1 is SGHVS and CDR2 is FNYEAQ in the germline V gene. The CDR3 loop reads CASSLGGRAIHEQCF. The CDR3 nucleotides are TGTGCCAGCAGCTTAGGCGGGAGGGCCATCCACGAGCAGTGCTTC.

This chain connects TRBV2 to TRBJ2-7, with D tentatively TRBD1 (8 bases). CDR3 size: 14 residues. In germline, CDR1 is SNHLY, CDR2 FYNNEI. Trimming stripped 6 bases from V and 3 bases from J, with 15 bases between. For the CDR3, the DNA is TGTGCCAGCAGAGTCACAGGGGGGGTCTACGAGCAGTACTTC. Amino acid sequence: CASRVTGGVYEQYF.

This clonotype has a count of ten or more. The J gene is TRBJ2-3, the V gene TRBV19; TRBD2 matches 15 bases. CDR1 is LNHDA and CDR2 is SQIVND in the germline V gene (reference sequence). Trimming took 5 bases from V and 0 from J; bases not matched to a gene: 6. This CDR3 has 18 amino acids. CDR3: CASSGLAGGLWSTDTQYF. In DNA, the CDR3 is TGTGCCAGTAGTGGACTAGCGGGGGGGCTGTGGAGCACAGATACGCAGTATTTT.

At least ten counts were recorded for this clonotype. The chain combines TRBV2 with TRBJ2-5; D possibly corresponds to TRBD1 (5 bases). Trimming left V 10 bases short and J 3 bases short, with 18 bases between. Germline lookup yields CDR1 SNHLY and CDR2 FYNNEI. The CDR3 runs 14 residues. The CDR3: CATSLRRVEETQYF. The CDR3 DNA reads TGTGCCACCAGCCTCCGCAGGGTCGAAGAGACCCAGTACTTC.

This clonotype was detected only a few times. The chain uses TRBV5-4 and TRBJ2-6, with 7 bases fitting TRBD1. Germline V CDR1 and CDR2: SGHNT, YYREEE (reference sequence). This CDR3 is built from 15 residues. The ends lost 5 bases at V and 0 bases at J; junction bases unmatched: 2. The CDR3 region has the DNA TGTGCCAGCAGTTCAGGGGGCTCTGGGGCCAACGTCCTGACTTTC. Its protein product is CASSSGGSGANVLTF.